These 8 T cell receptor beta chains share one sample of origin, sequenced in a study of early T cells in non-severe SARS-CoV-2 infection. TCRdb re-analysed the 5' RACE reads in MiXCR, keeping a single row per CDR3 protein. The table lists fewer than 30,000 distinct CDR3 sequences, roughly 4% of them singletons, with roughly 6% in the top ten. The source material was whole blood. These receptors all come from an adult who was a healthcare worker with PCR-confirmed SARS-CoV-2 infection or an uninfected control (not recorded which).

This clonotype was counted ten times or more. V gene TRBV29-1 combines with J gene TRBJ2-7; TRBD1 matches 7 bases. Germline V gene sequence: CDR1 SQVTM, CDR2 ANQGSEA. The CDR3 loop spans 13 amino acids. Trimming took 4 bases from V and 2 from J; bases not matched to a gene: 5. The CDR3, as DNA: TGCAGCGTTGGAGCAGGGGGAGCCTACGAGCAGTACTTC. Its translation is CSVGAGGAYEQYF.

Ten or more counts support this clonotype. The chain carries TRBV12-3 or TRBV12-4 and TRBJ1-5; 9 bases line up with TRBD1. J was trimmed by 0 bases and V by 1 base; bases with no gene match: 4. The CDR3 has 17 residues. Here the CDR3 reads CASSLGTGVISNQPQHF. The CDR3 DNA reads TGTGCCAGCAGTTTAGGGACAGGGGTCATTAGCAATCAGCCCCAGCATTTT.

This clonotype was seen ten or more times. The V gene is TRBV7-6, the J gene TRBJ2-1; 7 bases are a match to TRBD1. Germline lookup yields CDR1 SGHVS and CDR2 FNYEAQ. The CDR3 extends over 12 amino acids. V shed 4 bases, J shed 13 bases, and the junction held 7 bases outside the gene matches. The DNA for the CDR3 is TGTGCCAGCAGCTCGACAGGGCGCCGACAGTTCTTC. Amino acids: CASSSTGRRQFF.

This chain uses TRBV7-2 with TRBJ2-7; either TRBD1 or TRBD2 may fit D (6 bases each). Trimming pared 1 base from V and 4 bases from J, leaving 14 bases between. CDR1 and CDR2 from the germline V gene are SGHTA and FQGNSA. The CDR3 runs to 15 residues. Written as DNA, the CDR3 is TGTGCCAGCAGCTTAGGTGGGGGGCCTCGGTACGAGCAGTACTTC. It yields the protein CASSLGGGPRYEQYF. The whole variable domain, filled in from reference TRBV7-2 and TRBJ2-7, reads GAGVSQSPSNKVTEKGKDVELRCDPISGHTALYWYRQSLGQGLEFLIYFQGNSAPDKSGLPSDRFSAERTGGSVSTLTIQRTQQEDSAVYLCASSLGGGPRYEQYFGPGTRLTVT.

In this sample, this clonotype is medium-sized (0.01 to 0.1%). A much larger clone sits a single nucleotide away, making a read error possible. This sequence joins TRBV10-3 and TRBJ2-5; 8 bases are shared with TRBD1. Germline CDR1 ENHRY, CDR2 SYGVKD. This CDR3 has 13 residues. After removal of 6 bases from V and 5 bases from J, the junction contained 5 bases not matched to a gene. The CDR3 DNA reads as TGTGCCATCAGCGAAACAGGGGGGGAGACCCAGTACTTC. Protein sequence: CAISETGGETQYF.

In its sample, this clonotype was seen many times. The V and J genes are TRBV5-4 and TRBJ1-2, with 8 bases matching TRBD1. Germline CDR1 reads SGHNT; CDR2 reads YYREEE (reference sequence). CDR3 length: 13 amino acids. The junction had 6 bases not matched to a gene; V was cut back by 3 bases and J by 8 bases. The CDR3 nucleotides are TGTGCCAGCAGCTCCGGACAGGGCAGGGGCTACACCTTC. It is translated as CASSSGQGRGYTF.

This clonotype was counted ten times or more. V is TRBV7-6 and J is TRBJ1-5, with no clear D. CDR1 SGHVS and CDR2 FNYEAQ come from the germline V gene. V was cut by 5 bases and J by 7 bases, with 15 bases left in between. This CDR3 has 14 residues. The CDR3 protein is CASSGGAIGQPQHF. Here the CDR3 DNA reads TGTGCCAGCAGCGGCGGAGCAATCGGCCAGCCCCAGCATTTT.

This clonotype was seen repeatedly, ten times or more. J is TRBJ2-1 and V is TRBV2, with a tentative D call TRBD2 (5 bases). V was trimmed by 7 bases and J by 9 bases, leaving 16 bases between them. Germline V gives CDR1 SNHLY, CDR2 FYNNEI. The CDR3 consists of 13 residues. CDR3 loop: CASTDLRAGEQFF. The DNA of the CDR3 is TGTGCCAGCACCGATCTGAGGGCTGGTGAGCAGTTCTTC.